These 2 T cell receptor beta chains originate from one sample sequenced in a study of blood T cell repertoires in COVID-19 (dated by TCRdb to the early 2020s). The library was produced with the immunoSEQ multiplex PCR assay. Here the immuneACCESS table is served through TCRdb, limited to in-frame sequences with V and J called. Missing clones are a known gap in these copies; in checked studies unresolved V genes cover under half, and the rest lacks a known reason. This sample gives hundreds of thousands of clones in total; around 88% of them show up just once. The top ten clonotypes cover 13% of the sample. Sequencing input: peripheral blood. The receptors shown here come from a woman aged 70-85 years with COVID-19, enrolled during active disease.

The chain uses TRBV6-5 and TRBJ1-1; D is possibly TRBD1 (5 bases). CDR1 is MNHEY, CDR2 SVGAGI, per germline. V gave up 6 bases and J gave up 5 bases, with 13 bases separating them. CDR3 length: 13 residues. CDR3 sequence reads: CASRETRETEAFF. Here the CDR3 DNA reads TGTGCCAGCAGGGAGACCAGGGAAACTGAAGCTTTCTTT.

This clone came up a few times. This sequence joins TRBV27 and TRBJ2-7; TRBD2 agrees at 10 bases. The CDR3 length is 16 residues. Germline CDR1 and CDR2: MNHEY and SMNVEV (reference sequence). Trimming cost V 3 bases and J 2 bases; bases outside gene matches: 7. The CDR3 nucleotides read TGTGCCAGCAGTTTTTCGGGCCTAGCGGGGGCCTACGAGCAGTACTTC. Its protein is CASSFSGLAGAYEQYF.